Each of the 29 T cell receptor beta chains below was sequenced from the same sample in a study of cytomegalovirus exposure and HLA in healthy donors. The study ran its PCR with 60 Vbeta and 13 Jbeta primers. Only in-frame clones appear in the TCRdb table, and some are missing; sequencing was by immunoSEQ multiplex PCR. Seen here are over 90,000 clones, approximately 82% observed once, and the top ten hold just over 2.5%. The sample was PBMCs. The receptors come from a man aged 35 to 55 in good health and CMV-seronegative.

The chain recombines TRBV29-1 with TRBJ1-3; 9 positions agree with TRBD1. The CDR3 has 13 residues. The germline CDR1 and CDR2 sequences are SQVTM and ANQGSEA. The V segment lost 7 bases and the J segment 2 bases; nucleotides outside the gene matches: 3. In DNA, the CDR3 is TGCAGCGGATGGACAGGGGCTGGAAACACCATATATTTT. It translates to CSGWTGAGNTIYF.

As regards this clone: This CDR3 is also generated by other DNA sequences in the sample. The V call is TRBV4-2, the J call TRBJ2-7; 11 nucleotides line up with TRBD1. The CDR3 length is 14 residues. V lost 4 bases to trimming and J lost 2 bases; unmatched junction nucleotides: 1. The germline V gene encodes CDR1 LGHNA and CDR2 YNFKEQ. The CDR3 DNA follows: TGTGCCAGCAGCCCGGGACAGGGGGCCTACGAGCAGTACTTC. Protein product: CASSPGQGAYEQYF.

The rearrangement uses TRBV6-6 and TRBJ2-1; 7 bases are a match to TRBD2. The CDR3 extends over 14 amino acids. V trimming: 4 bases; J trimming: 6 bases; junction bases outside the gene matches: 6. Germline-derived CDR1 and CDR2 are MNHNY and SVGAGI (reference sequence). CDR3 sequence reads: CASSLGGKGNEQFF. The CDR3 nucleotides are TGTGCCAGCAGTTTGGGGGGGAAGGGCAATGAGCAGTTCTTC.

In its sample, this clone was seen once. The chain employs TRBV5-1 and TRBJ2-2; possible D gene TRBD2, 6 bases. The germline V gene has CDR1 SGHRS and CDR2 YFSETQ. This CDR3 is built from 14 residues. V dropped 5 bases and J dropped 5 bases, with 13 bases sitting between them. The CDR3 DNA is TGCGCCAGCAGGGGCGGGGCAGGAACCGGGGAGCTGTTTTTT. Translating gives CASRGGAGTGELFF.

The chain employs TRBV28 and TRBJ2-7; TRBD1 aligns across 8 bases. This CDR3 contains 14 residues. V shed 5 bases and J 3 bases; nucleotides not matched to a gene: 6. From germline, CDR1 is MDHEN and CDR2 SYDVKM. CDR3 sequence: CASSMDRVDYEQYF. The CDR3 nucleotides are TGTGCCAGCAGTATGGACAGGGTGGACTACGAGCAGTACTTC. Using reference TRBV28 and TRBJ2-7 for the parts outside the CDR3, the full variable domain is DVKVTQSSRYLVKRTGEKVFLECVQDMDHENMFWYRQDPGLGLRLIYFSYDVKMKEKGDIPEGYSVSREKKERFSLILESASTNQTSMYLCASSMDRVDYEQYFGPGTRLTVT.

The V and J genes are TRBV19 and TRBJ2-7; TRBD1 matches at 10 bases. Looked up from germline, CDR1 is LNHDA and CDR2 is SQIVND (reference sequence). The V gene end was trimmed by 9 bases and the J gene end by 5 bases; junction bases not matched to a gene: 10. The CDR3 loop spans 14 amino acids. The CDR3 sequence: CASPRGTGVHEQYF. CDR3 sequence (DNA): TGTGCCAGCCCGAGGGGGACAGGGGTACACGAGCAGTACTTC.

The rearrangement joins TRBV7-2 to TRBJ2-2; no definite D call. The V gene lost 2 bases and the J gene lost 8 bases, with 3 bases spanning the gap. Looked up from germline, CDR1 is SGHTA and CDR2 is FQGNSA. The CDR3 loop spans 11 amino acids. The CDR3, as DNA: TGTGCCAGCAGCTTAACTGGGGAGCTGTTTTTT. This sequence encodes CASSLTGELFF.

The chain links TRBV5-1 to TRBJ2-7; D is unresolved. The ends were cut back, 0 bases at V and 1 base at J, with 5 bases in the middle. Germline CDR1 and CDR2: SGHRS and YFSETQ. The CDR3 is 13 residues long. The CDR3 sequence is CASSLAPSYEQYF. The CDR3, as DNA: TGCGCCAGCAGCTTGGCTCCTTCCTACGAGCAGTACTTC.

The chain has TRBV4-3 and TRBJ1-4, with 10 positions matching TRBD1. Germline values: CDR1 LGHNA, CDR2 YSLEER. The CDR3 sequence is 17 residues long. Trimming at V came to 0 bases and at J to 8 bases, leaving 9 bases not matched to a gene. The DNA for the CDR3 is TGCGCCAGCAGCCAAGAGGCGACAGGGGGCGGATCGGAAAAACTGTTTTTT. Protein product: CASSQEATGGGSEKLFF.

This clone was detected only a few times. The rearrangement joins TRBV5-4 to TRBJ2-7, with 14 bases identical to TRBD2. V shed 4 bases and J 4 bases; nucleotides not matched to a gene: 7. This CDR3 region has 16 residues. CDR1 and CDR2 from the germline V gene are SGHNT and YYREEE (reference sequence). CDR3 in DNA: TGTGCCAGCAGCCTCGGGACTAGCGGGGGTGAATACGAGCAGTACTTC. Translation: CASSLGTSGGEYEQYF. Complete variable domain (other parts from reference TRBV5-4 and TRBJ2-7): ETGVTQSPTHLIKTRGQQVTLRCSSQSGHNTVSWYQQALGQGPQFIFQYYREEENGRGNFPPRFSGLQFPNYSSELNVNALELDDSALYLCASSLGTSGGEYEQYFGPGTRLTVT.

The chain uses TRBV7-2 and TRBJ1-2, with D maybe TRBD1 (5 bases). This CDR3 has 14 residues. Looked up from germline, CDR1 is SGHTA and CDR2 is FQGNSA. V lost 3 bases, J lost 8 bases, and 16 bases lay in between. CDR3 nucleotides: TGTGCCAGCAGCTTCCGGGACTTTAATAGCGGCTACACCTTC. Its translation is CASSFRDFNSGYTF. Combining the CDR3 with reference TRBV7-2 and TRBJ1-2 gives the whole variable domain GAGVSQSPSNKVTEKGKDVELRCDPISGHTALYWYRQSLGQGLEFLIYFQGNSAPDKSGLPSDRFSAERTGGSVSTLTIQRTQQEDSAVYLCASSFRDFNSGYTFGSGTRLTVV.

The rearrangement uses TRBV6-5 and TRBJ1-3; no firm D call. CDR1 and CDR2 from the germline V gene are MNHEY and SVGAGI. This CDR3 contains 15 residues. V gave up 3 bases and J gave up 1 base, with 10 bases separating them. The DNA for the CDR3 is TGTGCCAGCAGTTATCGGGGATTATCTGGAAACACCATATATTTT. Translation gives CASSYRGLSGNTIYF.

The CDR3 reads CASSRQGANTEAFF. CDR3 in DNA: TGTGCCAGCAGCAGACAGGGGGCGAACACTGAAGCTTTCTTT. This chain uses TRBV25-1 with TRBJ1-1; TRBD1 matches 10 bases. Germline CDR1 reads MGHDK; CDR2 reads SYGVNS. CDR3 size: 14 residues. The V segment lost 6 bases and the J segment 1 base; nucleotides outside the gene matches: 2.

The CDR3 is CASSQWDRTNLVGELFF. The CDR3 DNA follows: TGCGCCAGCAGTCAATGGGACAGAACTAACCTCGTCGGGGAGCTGTTTTTT. V usage is TRBV23-1 and J usage is TRBJ2-2, with 7 positions matching TRBD1. TRBV23-1 is given ORF status, its function remaining uncertain. The CDR3 loop spans 17 amino acids. Trimming cost V 1 base and J 7 bases; bases outside gene matches: 12.

This chain links TRBV9 with TRBJ1-4; 9 positions match TRBD1. The CDR3 sequence is 14 residues long. Germline CDR1 is SGDLS and CDR2 is YYNGEE. The V gene end was trimmed by 4 bases and the J gene end by 8 bases; junction bases not matched to a gene: 6. CDR3 loop: CASSTGTGTEKLFF. As DNA, the CDR3 is TGTGCCAGCAGCACCGGGACAGGGACGGAAAAACTGTTTTTT. The full variable domain, with the rest looked up from reference TRBV9 and TRBJ1-4, is DSGVTQTPKHLITATGQRVTLRCSPRSGDLSVYWYQQSLDQGLQFLIQYYNGEERAKGNILERFSAQQFPDLHSELNLSSLELGDSALYFCASSTGTGTEKLFFGSGTQLSVL.

A few counts support this clone. V is TRBV4-1 and J is TRBJ2-3, with 16 nucleotides matching TRBD2. The CDR3 contains 15 residues. Germline V gene lookup returns CDR1 MGHRA and CDR2 YSYEKL. The V and J ends lost 7 bases and 8 bases, in that order; junction bases with no gene match: 6. The CDR3 loop reads CASKGLAGGHGTQYF. The DNA of the CDR3 is TGCGCCAGCAAGGGACTAGCGGGGGGGCACGGTACGCAGTATTTT.

The V gene is TRBV5-4, the J gene TRBJ1-2; weak D call: TRBD1 (5 bases). Trimming took 0 bases from V and 8 from J, leaving 14 bases between them. CDR3 size: 14 residues. CDR1 is SGHNT, CDR2 YYREEE, per germline (reference sequence). Here the CDR3 DNA reads TGTGCCAGCAGCTTGGGACGGACCGGGGGAGGCTACACCTTC. Its translation: CASSLGRTGGGYTF.

The chain is built from TRBV5-4 and TRBJ1-1; no definite D call. The germline V gene has CDR1 SGHNT and CDR2 YYREEE (reference sequence). V was cut by 0 bases and J by 1 base, with 10 bases left in between. This CDR3 is 15 amino acids long. The CDR3 is CASSLENRQNTEAFF. As DNA, the CDR3 is TGTGCCAGCAGCTTGGAAAACAGACAGAACACTGAAGCTTTCTTT.

In this sample, this clone turned up a few times. The chain combines TRBV7-2 with TRBJ1-1; the D gene is possibly TRBD1 (5 bases). Trimming took 0 bases from V and 4 from J, leaving 12 bases between them. CDR3 length: 15 residues. Looked up from germline, CDR1 is SGHTA and CDR2 is FQGNSA. CDR3 region: CASSLALQGFTEAFF. The CDR3 DNA is TGTGCCAGCAGCTTAGCGCTTCAGGGTTTCACTGAAGCTTTCTTT.

The V and J genes are TRBV7-2 and TRBJ2-2; D gene ambiguous. The CDR3 has 15 residues. The V gene lost 1 base and the J gene lost 4 bases, with 10 bases spanning the gap. In germline, CDR1 is SGHTA, CDR2 FQGNSA. The CDR3 bases are TGTGCCAGCAGCTTAGTGGCTGGTATCACCGGGGAGCTGTTTTTT. It specifies CASSLVAGITGELFF.

This chain uses TRBV19 with TRBJ1-6; TRBD1 might be the D (5 bases). The ends were cut back, 3 bases at V and 7 bases at J, with 16 bases in the middle. The CDR3 runs to 16 residues. Germline V gene sequence: CDR1 LNHDA, CDR2 SQIVND (reference sequence). The CDR3 DNA sequence: TGTGCCAGTAGTATTCAGGATGGGGCTCCGAATTCACCCCTCCACTTT. This sequence encodes CASSIQDGAPNSPLHF.

The chain is built from TRBV13 and TRBJ2-5; 8 positions agree with TRBD1. The J call is uncertain, as TRBJ2-7 better fits the DNA end. The CDR3 is 17 amino acids. Per the germline V gene, CDR1 is PRHDT and CDR2 is FYEKMQ (reference sequence). The chain's CDR3 is CASSLDSGMGRGHEQYF. DNA for the CDR3: TGTGCCAGCAGCTTAGATAGTGGGATGGGCAGGGGGCACGAGCAGTACTTC.

As concerns this clone: Other DNA sequences in this sample translate to the same CDR3. The chain recombines TRBV5-6 with TRBJ2-4, with 7 bases fitting TRBD1. V lost 1 base to trimming and J lost 1 base; unmatched junction nucleotides: 2. The germline V gene encodes CDR1 SGHDT and CDR2 YYEEEE. This CDR3 spans 15 amino acids. CDR3 residues: CASSLTGAAKNIQYF. The CDR3 DNA sequence: TGTGCCAGCAGCTTGACAGGGGCGGCCAAAAACATTCAGTACTTC.

This chain uses TRBV13 with TRBJ1-1; D is ambiguous. Looked up from germline, CDR1 is PRHDT and CDR2 is FYEKMQ (reference sequence). The CDR3 extends over 14 amino acids. Trimming took off 7 bases at V and 1 base at J, with 13 bases between the two ends. CDR3 amino acids: CASTWYSRNTEAFF. The CDR3 region has the DNA TGTGCCAGCACTTGGTACAGCCGGAACACTGAAGCTTTCTTT.

V and J are TRBV7-2 and TRBJ1-1; no definite D call. The V end was cut by 5 bases, the J end by 0 bases, with 13 bases between. This CDR3 is built from 15 residues. Germline assignment: CDR1 SGHTA and CDR2 FQGNSA. The CDR3 region is CASSPIQTLNTEAFF. The CDR3 region has the DNA TGTGCCAGCAGCCCAATCCAGACATTGAACACTGAAGCTTTCTTT.

The gene calls are TRBV7-6 and TRBJ2-1; tentative D call: TRBD2 (6 bases). Germline-derived CDR1 and CDR2 are SGHVS and FNYEAQ. V shed 4 bases and J shed 1 base, with 14 bases lying between them. The CDR3 covers 16 residues. CDR3 sequence: CASSSYRDLSYNEQFF. The CDR3 nucleotides are TGTGCCAGCAGCTCTTACCGGGACTTATCCTACAATGAGCAGTTCTTC. Filled out from reference TRBV7-6 and TRBJ2-1, the complete variable domain reads GAGVSQSPRYKVTKRGQDVALRCDPISGHVSLYWYRQALGQGPEFLTYFNYEAQQDKSGLPNDRFSAERPEGSISTLTIQRTEQRDSAMYRCASSSYRDLSYNEQFFGPGTRLTVL.

This chain joins TRBV7-2 and TRBJ1-5; D not resolved. CDR3 size: 14 residues. Trimming left V 2 bases short and J 6 bases short, with 11 bases between. Germline CDR1 SGHTA, CDR2 FQGNSA. Written as DNA, the CDR3 is TGTGCCAGCAGCTTAAGGATCTCAGGTCAGCCCCAGCATTTT. Translation: CASSLRISGQPQHF.

The chain has TRBV30 and TRBJ1-2; D unresolved. Deletions cut 5 bases from V and 10 bases from J, with 17 bases between. There are 12 residues in the CDR3. Germline V CDR1 and CDR2: GTSNPN, SVGIG (reference sequence). The CDR3 DNA reads TGTGCCTGGGTTCATACCCTGCCAGTCTACACCTTC. This sequence encodes CAWVHTLPVYTF.

This chain connects TRBV5-1 to TRBJ2-4; 9 positions agree with TRBD2. This CDR3 comprises 16 residues. Germline V gives CDR1 SGHRS, CDR2 YFSETQ. The J segment lost 2 bases and the V segment lost 0 bases, leaving 3 bases of the junction unmatched. Written as DNA, the CDR3 is TGCGCCAGCAGCTTGGTAGCGGGGGCGCCCAAAAACATTCAGTACTTC. Amino acid sequence: CASSLVAGAPKNIQYF. Full variable domain (rest looked up from reference TRBV5-1 and TRBJ2-4): KAGVTQTPRYLIKTRGQQVTLSCSPISGHRSVSWYQQTPGQGLQFLFEYFSETQRNKGNFPGRFSGRQFSNSRSEMNVSTLELGDSALYLCASSLVAGAPKNIQYFGAGTRLSVL.